This TCR beta chain was documented in a study of lymphopenia after photon versus proton radiotherapy. Study-wide findings and caveats: Proton therapy kept repertoires fairly stable, unlike photons, which gained effector/memory cells.

Worth noting for this clone: Its target is unknown.

Trimming took off 0 bases at V and 4 bases at J, with 7 bases between the two ends. There are 13 residues in the CDR3. CDR1 and CDR2 from the germline V gene are MNHEY and SMNVEV (reference sequence). Profiled with immunoSEQ multiplex PCR; TCRdb holds only in-frame clones, not every one. The sample includes tens of thousands of clones, around 88% of them seen just once. The sequence derives from a man between 60 and 70 years old with pancreatic cancer. The material was peripheral blood, obtained from a patient treated with proton-based radiotherapy. This chain connects TRBV27 to TRBJ2-7; unclear D gene. CDR3 nucleotide sequence: TGTGCCAGCAGTTTATCGAGAGCGTACGAGCAGTACTTC. The encoded protein is CASSLSRAYEQYF.